This is a list of T cell receptor beta chains from one sample in a study of CD8 T cells in Susac syndrome. TCRdb reprocessed the immunoSEQ multiplex PCR reads with MiXCR, giving one entry per CDR3 protein. The sample has 300,000 or so distinct CDR3 sequences; about 91% are singletons. The sample taken for sequencing was CD4+ T cells from PBMCs. The receptors derive from a human donor with multiple sclerosis. The CDR3 runs from the conserved cysteine through the conserved F or W. Fields, in order: V gene, D gene, clone size, J gene, CDR3 DNA, CDR3 protein. The D gene is left open where the match is weak. The size field is filled for only some rows; it gives once, few, many or a size class.

v_gene: TRBV5-1; d_gene: -; abundance: -; j_gene: TRBJ2-2; CDR3nt: TGCGCCAGCAGCTTGTCTATGGGGTATGCCGGGGAGCTGTTTTTT; CDR3aa: CASSLSMGYAGELFF
v_gene: TRBV24-1; d_gene: -; abundance: -; j_gene: TRBJ2-7; CDR3nt: TGTGCCACCAGTGGGGATACCCACTACGAGCAGTACTTC; CDR3aa: CATSGDTHYEQYF
v_gene: TRBV15; d_gene: -; abundance: -; j_gene: TRBJ2-2; CDR3nt: TGTGCCACCAGCAGCCGGGGCCATTCGAACACCGGGGAGCTGTTTTTT; CDR3aa: CATSSRGHSNTGELFF
v_gene: TRBV9; d_gene: TRBD2; abundance: -; j_gene: TRBJ2-7; CDR3nt: TGTGCCAGCAGCGTAGCCGAAAGAGCGGGACCACGGGGCGAGCAGTACTTC; CDR3aa: CASSVAERAGPRGEQYF
v_gene: TRBV4-2; d_gene: TRBD1; abundance: -; j_gene: TRBJ1-1; CDR3nt: TGTGCCAGCAGCGATGGACAGGGAACGAACACTGAAGCTTTCTTT; CDR3aa: CASSDGQGTNTEAFF
v_gene: TRBV7-2; d_gene: -; abundance: -; j_gene: TRBJ2-2; CDR3nt: TGTGCCAGCAGCATCGGGAACACCGGGGAGCTGTTTTTT; CDR3aa: CASSIGNTGELFF
v_gene: TRBV7-8; d_gene: TRBD2; abundance: -; j_gene: TRBJ2-3; CDR3nt: TGTGCCAGCAGCTTAAGGAGGGGACTAGCGGTTAGGGATACGCAGTATTTT; CDR3aa: CASSLRRGLAVRDTQYF
v_gene: TRBV2; d_gene: -; abundance: once; j_gene: TRBJ2-1; CDR3nt: TGTGCCAGCCAGCGTGAGACGCAACTAGGGCAGTTCTTC; CDR3aa: CASQRETQLGQFF
v_gene: TRBV12-3/TRBV12-4; d_gene: TRBD1; abundance: -; j_gene: TRBJ2-7; CDR3nt: TGTGCCAGCAGCAAACGACAGGGTAGCGAGCAGTACTTC; CDR3aa: CASSKRQGSEQYF
v_gene: TRBV3-1; d_gene: -; abundance: -; j_gene: TRBJ1-1; CDR3nt: TGTGCCAGCAGCCGAGCAGCTTCGAACACTGAAGCTTTCTTT; CDR3aa: CASSRAASNTEAFF
v_gene: TRBV20-1; d_gene: -; abundance: -; j_gene: TRBJ2-4; CDR3nt: TGCAGTGCTGCCCGGGACGCAGCCCAAAACATTCAGTACTTC; CDR3aa: CSAARDAAQNIQYF
v_gene: TRBV12-3/TRBV12-4; d_gene: -; abundance: -; j_gene: TRBJ1-1; CDR3nt: TGTGCCAGCGGCAGAAGTATCCTGAACACTGAAGCTTTCTTT; CDR3aa: CASGRSILNTEAFF
v_gene: TRBV19; d_gene: TRBD2; abundance: -; j_gene: TRBJ2-3; CDR3nt: TGTGCCAGTAGTTCCTCAAGGGGGACTAGCGGGCCACTAGGCACAGATACGCAGTATTTT; CDR3aa: CASSSSRGTSGPLGTDTQYF
v_gene: TRBV6-2/TRBV6-3; d_gene: -; abundance: -; j_gene: TRBJ2-3; CDR3nt: TGTGCCAGCAGTTCAGGGGGGGGAGCAGATACGCAGTATTTT; CDR3aa: CASSSGGGADTQYF
v_gene: TRBV5-1; d_gene: -; abundance: -; j_gene: TRBJ2-6; CDR3nt: TGCGCCAGCAGCTCAGCACCCCGGGACACGCATCAAGGGGCCAACGTCCTGACTTTC; CDR3aa: CASSSAPRDTHQGANVLTF
v_gene: TRBV7-9; d_gene: TRBD1; abundance: -; j_gene: TRBJ1-6; CDR3nt: TGTGCCAGCAGCCCACCGGGACAGCAGAATTCACCCCTCCACTTT; CDR3aa: CASSPPGQQNSPLHF
v_gene: TRBV30; d_gene: TRBD1; abundance: -; j_gene: TRBJ1-1; CDR3nt: TGTGCCTGGAGTAATTACAGGGGATCCACTGAAGCTTTCTTT; CDR3aa: CAWSNYRGSTEAFF
v_gene: TRBV20-1; d_gene: TRBD1; abundance: once; j_gene: TRBJ1-3; CDR3nt: TGCAGTGCTAGAGACCCGGGCGTGGAAGGGACAGGGCGCCGTAACTCTGGAAACACCATATATTTT; CDR3aa: CSARDPGVEGTGRRNSGNTIYF
v_gene: TRBV12-3/TRBV12-4; d_gene: TRBD1; abundance: -; j_gene: TRBJ2-1; CDR3nt: TGTGCCAGCACGGAGACAGGGTGGACACACAATGAGCAGTTCTTC; CDR3aa: CASTETGWTHNEQFF
v_gene: TRBV5-1; d_gene: -; abundance: -; j_gene: TRBJ1-1; CDR3nt: TGCGCCAGCAGCTTGGTAGTAGGGTCCACTGAAGCTTTCTTT; CDR3aa: CASSLVVGSTEAFF
v_gene: TRBV5-4; d_gene: -; abundance: -; j_gene: TRBJ2-1; CDR3nt: TGTGCCAGCAGCTTGCGGGACGAGCAGTTCTTC; CDR3aa: CASSLRDEQFF
v_gene: TRBV6-2/TRBV6-3; d_gene: -; abundance: -; j_gene: TRBJ1-2; CDR3nt: TGTGCCAGCAGTTTTGGAGGGGCAGCGAGTGGCTACACCTTC; CDR3aa: CASSFGGAASGYTF
v_gene: TRBV7-9; d_gene: -; abundance: -; j_gene: TRBJ1-1; CDR3nt: TGTGCCAGCAGCCCTATCGGGACATTTCAACAAACTGAAGCTTTCTTT; CDR3aa: CASSPIGTFQQTEAFF
v_gene: TRBV4-2; d_gene: TRBD2; abundance: -; j_gene: TRBJ2-3; CDR3nt: TGTGCCAGCAGCTACCAGGGGGGGCTAGCGGGAGCAGATACGCAGTATTTT; CDR3aa: CASSYQGGLAGADTQYF
v_gene: TRBV12-5; d_gene: -; abundance: -; j_gene: TRBJ1-2; CDR3nt: TGTGCTAGTGGTTTTCTCCGAGCCGGCTACACCTTC; CDR3aa: CASGFLRAGYTF
v_gene: TRBV7-2; d_gene: -; abundance: -; j_gene: TRBJ1-5; CDR3nt: TGTGCCAGCAGCTCCCAACAGGGTCGCAATCAGCCCCAGCATTTT; CDR3aa: CASSSQQGRNQPQHF
v_gene: TRBV4-3; d_gene: TRBD2; abundance: -; j_gene: TRBJ2-1; CDR3nt: TGCGCCAGCAGCCAAGGTTCCCGCTGGGGCGGGAGCTCCTACAATGAGCAGTTCTTC; CDR3aa: CASSQGSRWGGSSYNEQFF
v_gene: TRBV7-2; d_gene: -; abundance: -; j_gene: TRBJ2-2; CDR3nt: TGTGCCAGCAGCCATAGCGGGAACACCGGGGAGCTGTTTTTT; CDR3aa: CASSHSGNTGELFF
v_gene: TRBV20-1; d_gene: TRBD1; abundance: -; j_gene: TRBJ2-7; CDR3nt: TGCAGTGCTAGCACAGGGGCGGTCGAGCAGTACTTC; CDR3aa: CSASTGAVEQYF
v_gene: TRBV30; d_gene: -; abundance: -; j_gene: TRBJ2-3; CDR3nt: TGTGCCGGAAGAACGGGACGGCCCACAGATACGCAGTATTTT; CDR3aa: CAGRTGRPTDTQYF
v_gene: TRBV7-8; d_gene: -; abundance: -; j_gene: TRBJ2-7; CDR3nt: TGTGCCAGCAGCCCCTCGGGGGGCTGGAACTACGAGCAGTACTTC; CDR3aa: CASSPSGGWNYEQYF
v_gene: TRBV7-8; d_gene: -; abundance: -; j_gene: TRBJ1-6; CDR3nt: TGTGCCAGCAGCTCCGTTATTAATTCACCCCTCCACTTT; CDR3aa: CASSSVINSPLHF
v_gene: TRBV6-2/TRBV6-3; d_gene: -; abundance: -; j_gene: TRBJ2-3; CDR3nt: TGTGCCAGCAGTCGTGGACCCGAGGGTACGCAGTATTTT; CDR3aa: CASSRGPEGTQYF
v_gene: TRBV6-6; d_gene: -; abundance: -; j_gene: TRBJ1-5; CDR3nt: TGTGCCAGCGGGGGAGGAGTCAATCAGCCCCAGCATTTT; CDR3aa: CASGGGVNQPQHF
v_gene: TRBV4-3; d_gene: -; abundance: -; j_gene: TRBJ2-1; CDR3nt: TGCGCCAGCAGCCAAGATTCATGTCTAGGTATCTTC; CDR3aa: CASSQDSCLGIF
v_gene: TRBV20-1; d_gene: TRBD2; abundance: few; j_gene: TRBJ2-7; CDR3nt: TGCAGTGTTACTACGAAGACTAGCGGGGACTTCTGGCAGTACTTC; CDR3aa: CSVTTKTSGDFWQYF
v_gene: TRBV5-4; d_gene: -; abundance: -; j_gene: TRBJ2-5; CDR3nt: TGTGCCAGCAGCTTGGCCCGTAGCATACAAGAGACCCAGTACTTC; CDR3aa: CASSLARSIQETQYF
v_gene: TRBV4-2; d_gene: -; abundance: -; j_gene: TRBJ2-7; CDR3nt: TGTGCCAGCAGCCAAGTTGGCCAGGGAGCCTACGAGCAGTACTTC; CDR3aa: CASSQVGQGAYEQYF
v_gene: TRBV9; d_gene: -; abundance: -; j_gene: TRBJ2-5; CDR3nt: TGTGCCAGCAGCGTAGGTGGGGTGCCTCAAGAGACCCAGTACTTC; CDR3aa: CASSVGGVPQETQYF
v_gene: TRBV19; d_gene: -; abundance: -; j_gene: TRBJ2-2; CDR3nt: TGTGCCAGTAGCTTAGCCCAGCGTCCCGGGGAGCTGTTTTTT; CDR3aa: CASSLAQRPGELFF
v_gene: TRBV7-9; d_gene: TRBD1; abundance: -; j_gene: TRBJ1-1; CDR3nt: TGTGCCAGCAGCTCGACAGGGGTGAACACTGAAGCTTTCTTT; CDR3aa: CASSSTGVNTEAFF
v_gene: TRBV5-1; d_gene: -; abundance: -; j_gene: TRBJ2-1; CDR3nt: TGCGCCAGCAGCTTTGCCGGGACAGAGCAGTTCTTC; CDR3aa: CASSFAGTEQFF
v_gene: TRBV20-1; d_gene: TRBD1; abundance: -; j_gene: TRBJ1-5; CDR3nt: TGCAGTGCTTCGGACAGGAATCAGCCCCAGCATTTT; CDR3aa: CSASDRNQPQHF
v_gene: TRBV5-6; d_gene: -; abundance: -; j_gene: TRBJ2-4; CDR3nt: TGTGCCAGCAGCTTGGGAGGGCTTCTAGCCAAAAACATTCAGTACTTC; CDR3aa: CASSLGGLLAKNIQYF
v_gene: TRBV12-5; d_gene: TRBD2; abundance: -; j_gene: TRBJ2-3; CDR3nt: TGTGCTAGTGGTTTTCAAGCGGGGGGGATCACAGATACGCAGTATTTT; CDR3aa: CASGFQAGGITDTQYF
v_gene: TRBV29-1; d_gene: -; abundance: -; j_gene: TRBJ1-5; CDR3nt: TGCAGCGTAGGGGACGGGAATCAGCCCCAGCATTTT; CDR3aa: CSVGDGNQPQHF
v_gene: TRBV14; d_gene: -; abundance: -; j_gene: TRBJ1-1; CDR3nt: TGTGCCAGCAGCCAAGCTCCGGGTAACGCTGAAGCTTTCTTT; CDR3aa: CASSQAPGNAEAFF
v_gene: TRBV4-3; d_gene: TRBD1; abundance: -; j_gene: TRBJ2-7; CDR3nt: TGCGCCAGCAGCCAAGAGTCCGGGACAGGAGTGTTATACGAGCAGTACTTC; CDR3aa: CASSQESGTGVLYEQYF
v_gene: TRBV5-1; d_gene: TRBD1; abundance: -; j_gene: TRBJ2-5; CDR3nt: TGCGCCAGCAGCTTGACAGGGGGCGGTTTCCAAGAGACCCAGTACTTC; CDR3aa: CASSLTGGGFQETQYF
v_gene: TRBV7-8; d_gene: TRBD2; abundance: -; j_gene: TRBJ2-1; CDR3nt: TGTGCCTCCTTCTTGGCATCAGCGGGGAACAATGAGCAGTTCTTC; CDR3aa: CASFLASAGNNEQFF
v_gene: TRBV5-1; d_gene: -; abundance: once; j_gene: TRBJ2-1; CDR3nt: TGCGCCAGCAGCTTGATTCGTCCAAAGGAGTACAATGAGCAGTTCTTC; CDR3aa: CASSLIRPKEYNEQFF
v_gene: TRBV9; d_gene: TRBD2; abundance: -; j_gene: TRBJ2-1; CDR3nt: TGTGCCAGCAGCGTAGTCGGGGCGGGAGGCTACAATGAGCAGTTCTTC; CDR3aa: CASSVVGAGGYNEQFF
v_gene: TRBV9; d_gene: -; abundance: once; j_gene: TRBJ2-1; CDR3nt: TGTGCCAGCAGCCTCCGGGGCGCTTTCTACAATGAGCAGTTCTTC; CDR3aa: CASSLRGAFYNEQFF
v_gene: TRBV29-1; d_gene: TRBD2; abundance: -; j_gene: TRBJ2-5; CDR3nt: TGCAGCGTCACGGGACTACAAGAGACCCAGTACTTC; CDR3aa: CSVTGLQETQYF
v_gene: TRBV14; d_gene: -; abundance: -; j_gene: TRBJ1-2; CDR3nt: TGTGCCAGCAGCCCTGCCGACAGGAGACTAAACTATGGCTACACCTTC; CDR3aa: CASSPADRRLNYGYTF
v_gene: TRBV5-4; d_gene: -; abundance: -; j_gene: TRBJ1-1; CDR3nt: TGTGCCAGCAGCTTCGGGGGGCAAGGTGACACTGAAGCTTTCTTT; CDR3aa: CASSFGGQGDTEAFF